This T cell receptor beta chain was obtained from a study of tumor-infiltrating lymphocytes in primary liver carcinoma. From unsorted bulk tissue weighing roughly 17-32 mg, DNA and RNA were co-extracted. The CDR3 contains 17 residues when both ends are counted. Germline V gives CDR1 MNHNS, CDR2 SASEGT. A constant-region primer primed TCR beta cDNA synthesis from 400 to 550 ng of total RNA. Modified slightly, ARM-PCR produced TCR beta libraries over three nested multiplex PCR rounds. The first two PCR rounds used TRBV1-TRBV30 forward primers with a C-beta reverse primer, nine to eleven cycles each. In TCRdb, the multiplex PCR reads were re-called with MiXCR into one record per CDR3 protein. The sample holds some 40,000 distinct CDR3 sequences; roughly 77% are singletons and the top ten take more than 35%. On this clonotype itself: The final CDR3 position lacks the conserved phenylalanine or tryptophan, pointing to a likely read error. The limits of the CDR3 on the DNA are not certain, so only TCRdb's listed CDR3 is given.

V and J are TRBV6-1 and TRBJ2-7; TRBD2 is the table's D call, not checked against the DNA. The receptor's source is a man aged 35-49 years with primary liver carcinoma and hepatitis B virus infection. The specimen sequenced was tumor-adjacent normal liver tissue. The CDR3 is CASSRLAGTKSAYEQCI.